These 26 T cell receptor beta chains were all obtained from the same sample, sequenced in a study of STAT3 mutations in large granular lymphocyte leukemia. The study, taken as a whole, reports: In T-cell large granular lymphocyte leukemia, about half of patients showed multiple immunodominant subclonotypes.

These receptors lack a known antigen. TCRdb's copy holds only in-frame clones and misses some; the assay was immunoSEQ multiplex PCR. In the table there are several thousand clones, under 85% of which are singletons. Sample: peripheral blood mononuclear cells. Every receptor here comes from a middle-aged woman with T-cell large granular lymphocyte leukemia. Some clones in this sample may be carry-over from other donors' samples.

V and J are TRBV5-1 and TRBJ2-1; D might be TRBD1 or TRBD2, each matching 5 bases. The CDR3 is 16 amino acids. The V end was cut by 0 bases, the J end by 4 bases, with 14 bases between. Germline V gene lookup returns CDR1 SGHRS and CDR2 YFSETQ. CDR3 nucleotides: TGCGCCAGCAGCTTGGTCAGGGTGGACTCTTACAATGAGCAGTTCTTC. It specifies CASSLVRVDSYNEQFF.

This chain connects TRBV7-9 to TRBJ1-1, with D possibly TRBD1 on 5 matching bases. CDR3 length equals 15 residues. V lost 4 bases, J lost 0 bases, and 12 bases lay in between. Germline V gives CDR1 SEHNR, CDR2 FQNEAQ (reference sequence). Here the CDR3 DNA reads TGTGCCAGCAGCTCCCAAGGGACTTTGAACACTGAAGCTTTCTTT. Residues: CASSSQGTLNTEAFF. The full variable domain, completed using reference TRBV7-9 and TRBJ1-1, is DTGVSQNPRHKITKRGQNVTFRCDPISEHNRLYWYRQTLGQGPEFLTYFQNEAQLEKSRLLSDRFSAERPKGSFSTLEIQRTEQGDSAMYLCASSSQGTLNTEAFFGQGTRLTVV.

This chain links TRBV29-1 with TRBJ2-7; TRBD2 aligns across 7 bases. The ends lost 5 bases at V and 0 bases at J; junction bases unmatched: 19. Germline V gives CDR1 SQVTM, CDR2 ANQGSEA. The CDR3 has 18 amino acids. CDR3 sequence (DNA): TGCAGCGTTTGGGGGGGGTTAAGGCTAGCGGCAGACTCCTACGAGCAGTACTTC. Its translation is CSVWGGLRLAADSYEQYF.

This clone was seen a handful of times. The rearrangement joins TRBV19 to TRBJ2-7; a possible D gene is TRBD1 (6 bases). CDR1 is LNHDA and CDR2 is SQIVND in the germline V gene (reference sequence). V was shortened by 5 bases and J by 2 bases, with 13 bases between the two germline ends. The length of the CDR3 is 14 residues. The CDR3: CASSPQGFPYEQYF. The CDR3 coding sequence is TGTGCCAGTAGTCCACAGGGTTTTCCCTACGAGCAGTACTTC.

This chain uses TRBV7-2 with TRBJ2-5, with D unclear. The germline V gene encodes CDR1 SGHTA and CDR2 FQGNSA. This CDR3 comprises 16 residues. V lost 1 base and J 2 bases, leaving 14 bases between the germline ends. CDR3 in DNA: TGTGCCAGCAGCTTAGGGGCAGTATGGAAGCAAGAGACCCAGTACTTC. Residues: CASSLGAVWKQETQYF.

The chain carries TRBV18 and TRBJ2-7; possibly TRBD1 for D (6 bases). The CDR3 is 12 residues long. The germline V gene has CDR1 KGHSH and CDR2 LQKENI. The germline V and J ends were trimmed by 6 bases and 0 bases, with 6 bases remaining between them. In DNA form, the CDR3 reads TGTGCCAGCTCGGACAGCTCCTACGAGCAGTACTTC. This gives the protein CASSDSSYEQYF.

V and J are TRBV6-6 and TRBJ2-7, with TRBD1 matching over 12 bases. V lost 4 bases, J lost 7 bases, and 8 bases stayed unmatched. Per the germline V gene, CDR1 is MNHNY and CDR2 is SVGAGI (reference sequence). CDR3 length: 15 amino acids. The CDR3 DNA follows: TGTGCCAGCAGTTGGACCGGGACAGGGGGCGTGGAGCAGTACTTC. Protein: CASSWTGTGGVEQYF.

This clone was found a few times. V and J are TRBV6-5 and TRBJ1-2, with D unresolved. Germline V lookup: CDR1 MNHEY, CDR2 SVGAGI. Between the trimmed V and J ends, which lost 6 bases and 1 base, there was a span of 3 bases. This CDR3 is built from 11 residues. The CDR3 DNA reads as TGTGCCAGCAGCAATAACTATGGCTACACCTTC. Residues: CASSNNYGYTF.

The chain couples TRBV18 to TRBJ1-1; TRBD1 is a possible D gene (6 bases). CDR1 and CDR2 (germline): KGHSH, LQKENI. The CDR3 consists of 18 residues. V was clipped by 2 bases and J by 0 bases, with 19 bases between them. The CDR3, as DNA: TGTGCCAGCTCACCATGGACAGTTCAAATAAGGCTGAACACTGAAGCTTTCTTT. This gives the protein CASSPWTVQIRLNTEAFF.

The J gene is TRBJ2-7, the V gene TRBV10-2; 7 bases line up with TRBD2. J lost 6 bases, V lost 4 bases, and 6 bases had no gene match. The V gene's germline CDR1 is WSHSY and CDR2 SAAADI. The CDR3 loop spans 13 amino acids. CDR3: CASSGAGEGEQYF. In DNA, the CDR3 is TGCGCCAGCAGTGGGGCGGGGGAGGGCGAGCAGTACTTC.

This clone came up once. This sequence joins TRBV5-1 and TRBJ2-7; no clear D gene. This CDR3 is built from 12 residues. Looked up from germline, CDR1 is SGHRS and CDR2 is YFSETQ. Deletions cut 1 base from V and 6 bases from J, with 8 bases between. CDR3 loop: CASSLSDTEQYF. CDR3 bases: TGCGCCAGCAGCTTGTCAGACACCGAGCAGTACTTC.

This clone has only one observation. The chain links TRBV6-6 to TRBJ2-7, with 11 bases aligning to TRBD2. The CDR3 has 14 amino acids. Germline values: CDR1 MNHNY, CDR2 SVGAGI (reference sequence). The junction had 4 bases not matched to a gene; V was cut back by 6 bases and J by 3 bases. The CDR3 DNA reads as TGTGCCAGCAGGGGGACTAGCGGCTTCTACGAGCAGTACTTC. It specifies CASRGTSGFYEQYF.

The J gene is TRBJ1-3, the V gene TRBV5-6; D perhaps matches TRBD1 (6 bases). CDR1 is SGHDT and CDR2 is YYEEEE in the germline V gene. The CDR3 sequence is 15 residues long. V lost 0 bases, J lost 7 bases, and 14 bases lay in between. CDR3 in amino acids: CASSLVPGQGNTIYF. CDR3 DNA sequence: TGTGCCAGCAGCTTGGTTCCAGGCCAGGGGAACACCATATATTTT.

The chain joins TRBV7-9 to TRBJ2-7; D is uncertain. In germline, CDR1 is SEHNR, CDR2 FQNEAQ (reference sequence). The CDR3 runs 12 residues. The germline V and J ends were trimmed by 1 base and 7 bases, with 8 bases remaining between them. The CDR3 DNA is TGTGCCAGCAGCTTAGGGTCCACGGAGCAGTACTTC. This sequence encodes CASSLGSTEQYF.

This clone was seen just once. The chain carries TRBV5-4 and TRBJ1-5, with 9 bases fitting TRBD1. The CDR3 has 14 residues. Germline CDR1 reads SGHNT; CDR2 reads YYREEE (reference sequence). Losses at the gene ends were 2 bases for V and 7 bases for J; bases not matched to a gene: 4. In DNA, the CDR3 is TGTGCCAGCAGCTTACAGGGGGCTGGGCAGCCCCAGCATTTT. This gives the protein CASSLQGAGQPQHF. Based on the CDR3 plus reference TRBV5-4 and TRBJ1-5, the full variable domain is ETGVTQSPTHLIKTRGQQVTLRCSSQSGHNTVSWYQQALGQGPQFIFQYYREEENGRGNFPPRFSGLQFPNYSSELNVNALELDDSALYLCASSLQGAGQPQHFGDGTRLSIL.

This clone was seen a single time. The CDR3 loop reads CASSPEGTSGAASYNEQFF. The CDR3 nucleotides read TGCGCCAGCAGCCCGGAGGGGACTAGCGGGGCGGCCTCCTACAATGAGCAGTTCTTC. The V call is TRBV5-1, the J call TRBJ2-1, with 13 bases that match TRBD2. The V gene's germline CDR1 is SGHRS and CDR2 YFSETQ. The CDR3 totals 19 residues. Trimming removed 4 bases from V and 0 bases from J; junction bases left unmatched: 10.

This clone came up once. The rearrangement uses TRBV29-1 and TRBJ1-2; TRBD1 matches at 8 bases. The CDR3 length is 13 residues. Germline V gene lookup returns CDR1 SQVTM and CDR2 ANQGSEA. The V and J ends lost 3 bases and 4 bases, in that order; junction bases with no gene match: 4. The CDR3 DNA sequence: TGCAGCGTTGATCCAGGGGGCGCCTATGGCTACACCTTC. Translated: CSVDPGGAYGYTF.

By proportion, this clone is medium-sized. This chain links TRBV9 with TRBJ2-3; D unclear. The V end was cut by 0 bases, the J end by 6 bases, with 11 bases between. Germline V gives CDR1 SGDLS, CDR2 YYNGEE. The CDR3 has 14 amino acids. CDR3 DNA: TGTGCCAGCAGCGTAGGTTCGGAAGAGGATACGCAGTATTTT. Residues: CASSVGSEEDTQYF.

The gene calls are TRBV4-3 and TRBJ1-2, with 8 bases aligning to TRBD1. In germline, CDR1 is LGHNA, CDR2 YSLEER. With 4 bases clipped from V and 3 bases from J, the junction kept 4 bases outside the gene matches. The CDR3 is 14 amino acids. CDR3 sequence reads: CASSPDRGYYGYTF. The CDR3 DNA reads as TGCGCCAGCAGCCCCGACAGGGGATACTATGGCTACACCTTC.

This chain links TRBV28 with TRBJ2-3, with 10 bases matching TRBD2. V lost 1 base and J lost 4; bases outside the gene matches: 2. Germline values: CDR1 MDHEN, CDR2 SYDVKM. The length of the CDR3 is 15 residues. CDR3: CASSLLGLASDTQYF. CDR3 nucleotides: TGTGCCAGCAGTTTATTGGGACTAGCGTCAGATACGCAGTATTTT.

This clone appeared once. Here the CDR3 reads CASRTDRGLYEQYF. The CDR3 DNA follows: TGTGCCAGCAGAACCGACAGGGGGCTCTACGAGCAGTACTTC. The chain links TRBV6-5 to TRBJ2-7; TRBD1 aligns across 10 bases. The germline V gene has CDR1 MNHEY and CDR2 SVGAGI. J lost 3 bases, V lost 6 bases, and 5 bases had no gene match. This CDR3 contains 14 residues.

The gene calls are TRBV5-3 and TRBJ1-1, with D possibly matching TRBD1 (5 bases). TRBV5-3 is assigned to the ORF class and has an uncertain function. This CDR3 has 17 amino acids. Trimming took off 4 bases at V and 1 base at J, with 20 bases between the two ends. The CDR3 coding sequence is TGTGCCAGAAGCCGAAACCAGGGTGAGGGACCGAACACTGAAGCTTTCTTT. Translating it yields CARSRNQGEGPNTEAFF.

This clone was recorded a few times. V and J are TRBV5-6 and TRBJ1-4; tentatively, D is TRBD1 (5 bases). The CDR3 contains 15 residues. Germline V gene data show CDR1 as SGHDT and CDR2 as YYEEEE. The ends were cut back, 4 bases at V and 5 bases at J, with 15 bases in the middle. This CDR3 reads CASSGAGTANEKLFF. For the CDR3, the DNA is TGTGCCAGCAGCGGCGCCGGGACGGCAAATGAAAAACTGTTTTTT. Using reference TRBV5-6 and TRBJ1-4 for the parts outside the CDR3, the full variable domain is DAGVTQSPTHLIKTRGQQVTLRCSPKSGHDTVSWYQQALGQGPQFIFQYYEEEERQRGNFPDRFSGHQFPNYSSELNVNALLLGDSALYLCASSGAGTANEKLFFGSGTQLSVL.

The rearrangement uses TRBV7-9 and TRBJ2-5; weak D call: TRBD2 (6 bases). The V gene's germline CDR1 is SEHNR and CDR2 FQNEAQ (reference sequence). CDR3 length equals 14 residues. Trimming took 2 bases from V and 2 from J, leaving 9 bases between them. CDR3 nucleotide sequence: TGTGCCAGCAGCTTATCGAGCGGGCAAGAGACCCAGTACTTC. This encodes CASSLSSGQETQYF.

This clone was detected a few times. One end of the junction does not line up with germline, which may come from a read error. The V and J genes are TRBV15 and TRBJ1-2; D unresolved. The germline V gene encodes CDR1 LNHNV and CDR2 YYDKDF (reference sequence). The CDR3 loop spans 15 amino acids. The CDR3 is CATSRDRAANSGYTF. DNA for the CDR3: TGTGCCACCAGCAGAGATAGGGCAGCCAACTCTGGCTACACCTTC.

The CDR3 DNA reads as TGCAGCGTATACCTCCGGGACGGGGTTCCCTACGAGCAGTACTTC. It is translated as CSVYLRDGVPYEQYF. The chain uses TRBV29-1 and TRBJ2-7; D may correspond to TRBD1 or TRBD2 (5 bases each). V lost 6 bases to trimming and J lost 2 bases, with 20 bases between them. Germline V lookup: CDR1 SQVTM, CDR2 ANQGSEA. This CDR3 is built from 15 residues.